The 3 T cell receptor beta chains below come from one sample, sequenced in a study of blood T cell repertoires in COVID-19. Sequencing used immunoSEQ multiplex PCR; TCRdb keeps in-frame clones, though not all of them. The sample yields more than 250,000 clones, around 85% seen once. The material sequenced was peripheral blood. Receptor source: a woman in her 30s who had recovered from COVID-19.

V and J are TRBV9 and TRBJ2-1; tentatively, D is TRBD2 (5 bases). V was pared by 0 bases and J by 6 bases, with 10 bases between. In germline, CDR1 is SGDLS, CDR2 YYNGEE. The CDR3 has 14 amino acids. The chain's CDR3 is CASSVGTQTNEQFF. Written as DNA, the CDR3 is TGTGCCAGCAGCGTAGGGACTCAGACCAATGAGCAGTTCTTC.

The rearrangement joins TRBV7-2 to TRBJ2-5; TRBD1 might be the D (6 bases). V lost 1 base and J 5 bases, leaving 17 bases between the germline ends. The V gene's germline CDR1 is SGHTA and CDR2 FQGNSA. This CDR3 comprises 16 residues. The CDR3 DNA follows: TGTGCCAGCAGCTTAGGACAGGTCGCCTATACGGAGACCCAGTACTTC. This codes for CASSLGQVAYTETQYF.

The chain employs TRBV4-1 and TRBJ2-1; 9 positions match TRBD2. The length of the CDR3 is 15 residues. The germline CDR1 and CDR2 sequences are MGHRA and YSYEKL. The V segment lost 4 bases and the J segment 7 bases; nucleotides outside the gene matches: 8. CDR3 sequence reads: CASSPLVAGDNEQFF. DNA for the CDR3: TGCGCCAGCAGCCCCCTCGTAGCGGGAGATAATGAGCAGTTCTTC.